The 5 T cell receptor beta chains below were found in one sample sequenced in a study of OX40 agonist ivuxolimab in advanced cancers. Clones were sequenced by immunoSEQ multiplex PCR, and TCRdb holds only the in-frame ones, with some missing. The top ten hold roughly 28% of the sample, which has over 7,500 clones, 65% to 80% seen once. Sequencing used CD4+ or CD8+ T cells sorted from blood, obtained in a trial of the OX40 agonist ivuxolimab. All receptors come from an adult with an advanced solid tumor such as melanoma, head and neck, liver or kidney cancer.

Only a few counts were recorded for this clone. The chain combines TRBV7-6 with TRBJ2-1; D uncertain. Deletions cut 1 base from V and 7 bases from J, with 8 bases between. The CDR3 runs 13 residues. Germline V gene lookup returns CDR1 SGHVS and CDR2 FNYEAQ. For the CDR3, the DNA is TGTGCCAGCAGCTTAGGATGGGGTAATGAGCAGTTCTTC. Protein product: CASSLGWGNEQFF.

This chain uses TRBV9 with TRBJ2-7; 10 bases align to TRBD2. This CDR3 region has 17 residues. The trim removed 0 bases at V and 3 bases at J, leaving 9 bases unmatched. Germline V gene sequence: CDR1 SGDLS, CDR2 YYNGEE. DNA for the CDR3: TGTGCCAGCAGCGTAGCTGAGTCTAGCGGGGGAAGCTACGAGCAGTACTTC. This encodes CASSVAESSGGSYEQYF.

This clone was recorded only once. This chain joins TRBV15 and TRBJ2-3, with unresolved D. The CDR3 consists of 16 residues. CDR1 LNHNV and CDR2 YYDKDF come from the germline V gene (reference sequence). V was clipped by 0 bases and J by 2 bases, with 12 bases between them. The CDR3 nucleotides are TGTGCCACCAGCAGAGATATCGGCAGTTACACAGATACGCAGTATTTT. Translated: CATSRDIGSYTDTQYF.

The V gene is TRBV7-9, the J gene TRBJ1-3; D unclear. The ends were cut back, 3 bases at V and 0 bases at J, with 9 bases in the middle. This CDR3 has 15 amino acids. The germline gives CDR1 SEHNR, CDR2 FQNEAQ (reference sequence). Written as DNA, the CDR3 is TGTGCCAGCAGCTTCGGGTTTAGCTCTGGAAACACCATATATTTT. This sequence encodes CASSFGFSSGNTIYF. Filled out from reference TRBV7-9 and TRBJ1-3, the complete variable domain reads DTGVSQNPRHKITKRGQNVTFRCDPISEHNRLYWYRQTLGQGPEFLTYFQNEAQLEKSRLLSDRFSAERPKGSFSTLEIQRTEQGDSAMYLCASSFGFSSGNTIYFGEGSWLTVV.

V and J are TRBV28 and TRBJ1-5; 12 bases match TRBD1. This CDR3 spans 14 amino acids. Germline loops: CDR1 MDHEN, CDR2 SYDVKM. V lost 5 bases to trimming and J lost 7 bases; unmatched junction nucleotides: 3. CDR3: CASSRDRGHQPQHF. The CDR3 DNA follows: TGTGCCAGCAGTCGGGACAGGGGGCACCAGCCCCAGCATTTT.